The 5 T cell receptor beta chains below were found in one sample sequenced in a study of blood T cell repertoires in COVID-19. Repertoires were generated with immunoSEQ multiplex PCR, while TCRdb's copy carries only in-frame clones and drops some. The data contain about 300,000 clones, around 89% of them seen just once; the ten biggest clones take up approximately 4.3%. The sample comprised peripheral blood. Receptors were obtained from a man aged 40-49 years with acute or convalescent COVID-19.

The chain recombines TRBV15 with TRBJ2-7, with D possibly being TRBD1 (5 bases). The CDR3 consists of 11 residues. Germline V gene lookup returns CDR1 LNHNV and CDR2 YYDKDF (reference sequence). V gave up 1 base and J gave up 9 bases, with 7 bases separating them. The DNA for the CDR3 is TGTGCCACCAGCAGAGGTACAGGGCAGTACTTC. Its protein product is CATSRGTGQYF.

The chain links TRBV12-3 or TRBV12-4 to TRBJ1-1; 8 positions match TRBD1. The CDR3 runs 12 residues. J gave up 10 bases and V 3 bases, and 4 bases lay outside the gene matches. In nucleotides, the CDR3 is TGTGCCAGCAGTTTCGGACAGGGCATAGCTTTCTTT. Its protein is CASSFGQGIAFF.

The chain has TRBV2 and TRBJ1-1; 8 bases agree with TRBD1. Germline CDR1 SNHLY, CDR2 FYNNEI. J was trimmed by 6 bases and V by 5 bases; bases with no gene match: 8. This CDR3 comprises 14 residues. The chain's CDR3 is CASSLSGQGPEAFF. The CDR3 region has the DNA TGTGCCAGCAGTCTTTCTGGACAGGGCCCTGAAGCTTTCTTT. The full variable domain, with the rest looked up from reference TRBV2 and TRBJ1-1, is EPEVTQTPSHQVTQMGQEVILRCVPISNHLYFYWYRQILGQKVEFLVSFYNNEISEKSEIFDDQFSVERPDGSNFTLKIRSTKLEDSAMYFCASSLSGQGPEAFFGQGTRLTVV.

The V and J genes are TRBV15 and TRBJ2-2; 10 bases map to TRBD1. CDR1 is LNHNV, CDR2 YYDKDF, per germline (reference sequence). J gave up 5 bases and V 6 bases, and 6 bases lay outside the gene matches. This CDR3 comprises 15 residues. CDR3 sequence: CATRRDRGRTGELFF. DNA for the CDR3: TGTGCCACCAGAAGGGACAGGGGAAGGACCGGGGAGCTGTTTTTT.

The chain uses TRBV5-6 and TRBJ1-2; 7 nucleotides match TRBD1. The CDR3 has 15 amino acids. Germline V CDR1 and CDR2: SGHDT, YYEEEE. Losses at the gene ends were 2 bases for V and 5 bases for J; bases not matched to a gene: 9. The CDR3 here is CASSFTGVKGYGYTF. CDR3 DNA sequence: TGTGCCAGCAGCTTCACAGGGGTGAAAGGATATGGCTACACCTTC.